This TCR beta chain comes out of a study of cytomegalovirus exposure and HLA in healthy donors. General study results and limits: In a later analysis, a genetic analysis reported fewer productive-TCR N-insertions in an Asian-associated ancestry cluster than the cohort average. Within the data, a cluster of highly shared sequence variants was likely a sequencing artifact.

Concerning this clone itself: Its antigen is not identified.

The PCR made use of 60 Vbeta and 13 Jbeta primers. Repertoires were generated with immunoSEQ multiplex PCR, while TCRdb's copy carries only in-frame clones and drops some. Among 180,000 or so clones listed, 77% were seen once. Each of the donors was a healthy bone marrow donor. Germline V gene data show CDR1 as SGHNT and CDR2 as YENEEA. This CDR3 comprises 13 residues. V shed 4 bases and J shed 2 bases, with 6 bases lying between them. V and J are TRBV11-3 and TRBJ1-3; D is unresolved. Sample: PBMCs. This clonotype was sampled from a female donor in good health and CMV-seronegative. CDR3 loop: CASSSEPGNTIYF. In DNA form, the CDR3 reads TGTGCCAGCAGCTCGGAGCCTGGAAACACCATATATTTT.